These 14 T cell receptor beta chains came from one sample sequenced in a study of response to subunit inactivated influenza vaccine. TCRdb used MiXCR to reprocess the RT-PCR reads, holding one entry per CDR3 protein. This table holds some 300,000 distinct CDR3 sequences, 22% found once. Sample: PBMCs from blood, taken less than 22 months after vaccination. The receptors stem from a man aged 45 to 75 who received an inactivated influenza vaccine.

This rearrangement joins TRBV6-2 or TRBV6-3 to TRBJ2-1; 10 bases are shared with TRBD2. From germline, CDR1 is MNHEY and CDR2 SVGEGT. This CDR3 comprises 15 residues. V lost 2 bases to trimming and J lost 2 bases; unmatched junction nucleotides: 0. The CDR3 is CASSYLAGAYNEQFF. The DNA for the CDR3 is TGTGCCAGCAGTTACCTAGCGGGAGCCTACAATGAGCAGTTCTTC.

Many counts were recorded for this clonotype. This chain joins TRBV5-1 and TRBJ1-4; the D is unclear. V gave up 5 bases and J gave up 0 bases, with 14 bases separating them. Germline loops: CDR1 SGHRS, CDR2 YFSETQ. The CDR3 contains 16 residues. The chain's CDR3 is CASSFGRGPTNEKLFF. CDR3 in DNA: TGCGCCAGCAGTTTCGGACGAGGTCCAACTAATGAAAAACTGTTTTTT. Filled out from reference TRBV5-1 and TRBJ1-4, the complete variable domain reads KAGVTQTPRYLIKTRGQQVTLSCSPISGHRSVSWYQQTPGQGLQFLFEYFSETQRNKGNFPGRFSGRQFSNSRSEMNVSTLELGDSALYLCASSFGRGPTNEKLFFGSGTQLSVL.

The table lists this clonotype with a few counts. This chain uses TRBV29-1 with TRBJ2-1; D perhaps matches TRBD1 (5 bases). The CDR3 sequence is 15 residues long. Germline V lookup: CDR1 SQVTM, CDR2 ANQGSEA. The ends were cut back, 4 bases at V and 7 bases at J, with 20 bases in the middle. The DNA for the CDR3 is TGCAGCGTTGCTGTTGGGCTCAGGGTAGGAAATGAGCAGTTCTTC. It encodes CSVAVGLRVGNEQFF.

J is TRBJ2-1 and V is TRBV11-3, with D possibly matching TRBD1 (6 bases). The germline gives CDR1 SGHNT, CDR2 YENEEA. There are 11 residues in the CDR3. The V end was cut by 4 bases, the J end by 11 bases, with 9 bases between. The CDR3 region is CASSSRGKQFF. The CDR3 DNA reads TGTGCCAGCAGCTCTAGGGGGAAGCAGTTCTTC.

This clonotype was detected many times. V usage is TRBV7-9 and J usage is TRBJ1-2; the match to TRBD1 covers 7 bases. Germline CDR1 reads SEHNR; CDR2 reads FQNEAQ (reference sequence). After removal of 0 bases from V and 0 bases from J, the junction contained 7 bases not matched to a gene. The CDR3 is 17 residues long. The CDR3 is CASSLAFFQGANYGYTF. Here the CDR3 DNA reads TGTGCCAGCAGCTTAGCGTTCTTTCAGGGGGCTAACTATGGCTACACCTTC.

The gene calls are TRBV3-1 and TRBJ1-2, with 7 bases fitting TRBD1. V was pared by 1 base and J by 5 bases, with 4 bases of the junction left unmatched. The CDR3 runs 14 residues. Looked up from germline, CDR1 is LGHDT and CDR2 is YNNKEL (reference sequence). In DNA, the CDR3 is TGTGCCAGCAGCCAAGGGACAGGCGATTATGGCTACACCTTC. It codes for CASSQGTGDYGYTF.

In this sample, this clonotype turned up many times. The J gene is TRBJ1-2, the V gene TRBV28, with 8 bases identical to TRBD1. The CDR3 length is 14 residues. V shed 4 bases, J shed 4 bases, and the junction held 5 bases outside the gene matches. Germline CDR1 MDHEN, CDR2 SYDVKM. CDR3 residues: CASSSGGKIYGYTF. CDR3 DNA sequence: TGTGCCAGCAGTTCAGGGGGCAAAATCTATGGCTACACCTTC.

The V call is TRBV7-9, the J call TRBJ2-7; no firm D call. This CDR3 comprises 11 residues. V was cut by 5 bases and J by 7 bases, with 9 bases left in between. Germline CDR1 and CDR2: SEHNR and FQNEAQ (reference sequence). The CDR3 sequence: CASSKEVEQYF. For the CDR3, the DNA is TGTGCCAGCAGCAAAGAAGTGGAGCAGTACTTC.

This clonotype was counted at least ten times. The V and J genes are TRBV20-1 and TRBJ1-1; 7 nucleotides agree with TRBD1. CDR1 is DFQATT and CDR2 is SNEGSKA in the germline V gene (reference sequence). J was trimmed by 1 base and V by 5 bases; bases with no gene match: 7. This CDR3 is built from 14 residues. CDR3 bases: TGCAGTGCTCACTCTGGGACAGCGAACACTGAAGCTTTCTTT. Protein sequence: CSAHSGTANTEAFF.

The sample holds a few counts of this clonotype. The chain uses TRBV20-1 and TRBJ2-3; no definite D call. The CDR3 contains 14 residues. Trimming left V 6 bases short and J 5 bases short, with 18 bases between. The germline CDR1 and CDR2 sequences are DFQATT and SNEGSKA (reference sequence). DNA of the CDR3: TGCAGTGCAAGTGGTATCGGCGATAGAGATACGCAGTATTTT. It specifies CSASGIGDRDTQYF.

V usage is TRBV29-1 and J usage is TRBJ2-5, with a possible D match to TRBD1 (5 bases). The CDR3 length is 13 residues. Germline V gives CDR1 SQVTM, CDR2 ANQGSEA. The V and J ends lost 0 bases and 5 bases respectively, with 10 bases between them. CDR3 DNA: TGCAGCGTTGAAGATCAGGGTGGGGAGACCCAGTACTTC. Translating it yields CSVEDQGGETQYF.

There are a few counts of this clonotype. The CDR3 DNA reads as TGTGCCAGCAGACCGGGGGGGAGTAGAGAATCACCCCTCCACTTT. Its translation: CASRPGGSRESPLHF. J is TRBJ1-6 and V is TRBV27; a weak D match, TRBD1 (5 bases). The CDR3 is made up of 15 amino acids. Trimming removed 6 bases from V and 10 bases from J, with 19 bases in between. CDR1 is MNHEY and CDR2 is SMNVEV in the germline V gene (reference sequence).

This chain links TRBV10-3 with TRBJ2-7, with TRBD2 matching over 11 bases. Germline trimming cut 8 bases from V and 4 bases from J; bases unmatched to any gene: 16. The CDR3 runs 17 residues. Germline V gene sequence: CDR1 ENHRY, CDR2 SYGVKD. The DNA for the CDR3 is TGTGCCATCCAATCGACTAGCGGGACCCCCTCAAGGTACGAGCAGTACTTC. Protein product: CAIQSTSGTPSRYEQYF.

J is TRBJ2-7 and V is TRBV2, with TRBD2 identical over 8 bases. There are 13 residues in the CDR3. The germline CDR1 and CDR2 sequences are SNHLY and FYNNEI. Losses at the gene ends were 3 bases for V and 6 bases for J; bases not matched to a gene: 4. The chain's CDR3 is CASSEGLGAEQYF. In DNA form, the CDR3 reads TGTGCCAGCAGTGAGGGACTAGGGGCCGAGCAGTACTTC.